This passage covers 12 T cell receptor beta chains from one sample sequenced in a study of patients and donors after allogeneic stem cell transplantation. TCRdb re-called the RT-PCR reads with MiXCR, one entry per CDR3 protein. Of about 960,000 distinct CDR3 sequences listed, about 20% are singletons. The specimen was blood, either unsorted or a sorted T cell fraction (not recorded which). The source of these receptors is a human donor who was either an allogeneic HSCT recipient or a stem cell or donor lymphocyte infusion donor (not recorded which). It is not recorded whose cells these are; they may come from a transplant donor.

This clonotype occurred a few times. This rearrangement joins TRBV20-1 to TRBJ2-1, with 8 bases aligning to TRBD2. After removal of 8 bases from V and 7 bases from J, the junction contained 13 bases not matched to a gene. CDR3 length equals 14 residues. Germline assignment: CDR1 DFQATT and CDR2 SNEGSKA (reference sequence). The chain's CDR3 is CSSHQPGGPNEQFF. The DNA of the CDR3 is TGCAGTTCCCATCAGCCGGGAGGGCCAAATGAGCAGTTCTTC.

Only a few counts were recorded for this clonotype. V and J are TRBV18 and TRBJ2-7; 7 nucleotides match TRBD1. CDR1 and CDR2 (germline): KGHSH, LQKENI. The CDR3 sequence is 14 residues long. V lost 1 base, J lost 5 bases, and 5 bases stayed unmatched. CDR3 sequence: CASSPQGAVDEQYF. The DNA for the CDR3 is TGTGCCAGCTCACCACAGGGGGCTGTTGACGAGCAGTACTTC.

This clonotype was observed a few times. This chain uses TRBV6-2 or TRBV6-3 with TRBJ1-1, with 8 bases identical to TRBD1. The germline V gene encodes CDR1 MNHEY and CDR2 SVGEGT. V gave up 4 bases and J gave up 0 bases; unmatched junction bases: 4. The length of the CDR3 is 15 residues. The CDR3, as DNA: TGTGCCAGCAGTTCGGGCAGGGGGCTGAACACTGAAGCTTTCTTT. It codes for CASSSGRGLNTEAFF.

The chain combines TRBV12-3 or TRBV12-4 with TRBJ1-2; tentatively, D is TRBD1 (5 bases). The V end was cut by 6 bases, the J end by 4 bases, with 18 bases between. CDR3 length: 15 residues. The chain's CDR3 is CASRYRGTDPYGYTF. The CDR3 DNA reads as TGTGCCAGCAGGTACCGCGGGACGGACCCCTATGGCTACACCTTC.

This clonotype has more than one count but fewer than ten. V gene TRBV11-2 combines with J gene TRBJ2-5, with D perhaps matching TRBD2 (6 bases). V gave up 5 bases and J gave up 5 bases, with 24 bases separating them. Germline V lookup: CDR1 SGHAT, CDR2 FQNNGV. The CDR3 sequence is 17 residues long. The CDR3 DNA reads TGTGCCAGCAGCCCAGGAGGAGGGTTTATAGGGTCGGAGACCCAGTACTTC. This codes for CASSPGGGFIGSETQYF. Drawing the rest from reference TRBV11-2 and TRBJ2-5, the complete variable domain is EAGVAQSPRYKIIEKRQSVAFWCNPISGHATLYWYQQILGQGPKLLIQFQNNGVVDDSQLPKDRFSAERLKGVDSTLKIQPAKLEDSAVYLCASSPGGGFIGSETQYFGPGTRLLVL.

The chain has TRBV6-1 and TRBJ2-5; TRBD1 matches 7 bases. Germline lookup yields CDR1 MNHNS and CDR2 SASEGT. With V trimmed by 5 bases and J by 1 base, 7 bases remained unmatched. The CDR3 runs 15 residues. The CDR3 DNA follows: TGTGCCAGCAGTCAAAGTTGGACAGGCCAAGAGACCCAGTACTTC. Translation: CASSQSWTGQETQYF.

A few counts support this clonotype. This chain connects TRBV21-1 to TRBJ2-1; the D segment call TRBD2 is taken from the table without a DNA check. TRBV21-1 constitutes a pseudogene. This CDR3 comprises 15 residues. CDR3: CASSKAREAYNEQFF. DNA of the CDR3: TGTGCCAGCAGCAAAGCCCGGGAGGCCTACAATGAGCAGTTCTTC.

CDR3 bases: TGTGCCAGCTCTTCATCCAGTAGGGAAAAAGAGACCCAGTACTTC. Its protein is CASSSSSREKETQYF. The genes are TRBV18 and TRBJ2-5; unclear D gene. Trimming took 6 bases from V and 3 from J, leaving 17 bases between them. The CDR3 sequence is 15 residues long. Germline V lookup: CDR1 KGHSH, CDR2 LQKENI. Full variable domain (remainder filled in from reference TRBV18 and TRBJ2-5): NAGVMQNPRHLVRRRGQEARLRCSPMKGHSHVYWYRQLPEEGLKFMVYLQKENIIDESGMPKERFSAEFPKEGPSILRIQQVVRGDSAAYFCASSSSSREKETQYFGPGTRLLVL.

A few counts support this clonotype. The V gene is TRBV5-4, the J gene TRBJ1-1; D not resolved. The CDR3 has 13 amino acids. Trimming left V 4 bases short and J 6 bases short, with 13 bases between. Per the germline V gene, CDR1 is SGHNT and CDR2 is YYREEE (reference sequence). Written as DNA, the CDR3 is TGTGCCAGCAGCATCGGACCCCGGGCTGAAGCTTTCTTT. Residues: CASSIGPRAEAFF.

On this clonotype itself: This may stem from a read error, because a much larger clone lies one nucleotide away. V is TRBV5-1 and J is TRBJ1-2, with 8 bases identical to TRBD1. Germline CDR1 is SGHRS and CDR2 is YFSETQ. The trim removed 0 bases at V and 4 bases at J, leaving 2 bases unmatched. The CDR3 is 14 amino acids. The CDR3 reads CASSLGQGIYGYTF. In nucleotides, the CDR3 is TGCGCCAGCAGCTTGGGACAGGGGATCTATGGCTACACCTTC.

This clonotype occurred a few times. The chain employs TRBV24-1 and TRBJ2-1; 10 bases agree with TRBD1. The germline V gene encodes CDR1 KGHDR and CDR2 SFDVKD. The CDR3 is made up of 15 amino acids. The junction had 1 base not matched to a gene; V was cut back by 5 bases and J by 1 base. CDR3 in amino acids: CATSGDRGSYNEQFF. The CDR3 DNA reads TGTGCCACCAGTGGGGACAGGGGATCCTACAATGAGCAGTTCTTC.

V is TRBV6-1 and J is TRBJ2-7, with D maybe TRBD1 (6 bases). The CDR3 loop spans 15 amino acids. Trimming shortened V by 7 bases and J by 0 bases, and 16 bases separated the two germline ends. Germline V gene sequence: CDR1 MNHNS, CDR2 SASEGT. CDR3 sequence (DNA): TGTGCCAGCACTTCCGGGACACCGAGCTCCTACGAGCAGTACTTC. Encoded protein: CASTSGTPSSYEQYF.